A single sample gave rise to the 21 T cell receptor beta chains below, sequenced in a study. Cells sorted as Tregs were CD4+, CD25+ and CD127-/low. TCRdb redid the calling of the 5' RACE reads with MiXCR, one entry per CDR3 protein. The profile shows around 55,000 distinct CDR3 sequences, less than 25% of them singletons. Sequencing input: tumor-infiltrating Tregs sorted from the breast tumor. These receptors were taken from a female donor with breast cancer.

This clonotype was counted ten times or more. The CDR3 DNA reads as TGCGCCAGCAGCCAAGAAAAGGTATATTACGGCTACACCTTC. It encodes CASSQEKVYYGYTF. V and J are TRBV4-1 and TRBJ1-2; D gene ambiguous. CDR1 and CDR2 from the germline V gene are MGHRA and YSYEKL. This CDR3 has 14 amino acids. Trimming pared 0 bases from V and 8 bases from J, leaving 13 bases between.

This clonotype has more than one count but fewer than ten. J is TRBJ2-6 and V is TRBV5-1; D assignment may be TRBD1 or TRBD2 (5 bases each). Per germline, CDR1 SGHRS and CDR2 YFSETQ. CDR3 length: 16 residues. Trimming removed 3 bases at V and 0 bases at J, with 10 bases between. CDR3 bases: TGCGCCAGCAGCTCGGGGCCCTCCTCTGGGGCCAACGTCCTGACTTTC. Its protein is CASSSGPSSGANVLTF.

This clonotype showed up just a few times. This sequence joins TRBV4-2 and TRBJ2-6; D is uncertain. V was shortened by 5 bases and J by 0 bases, with 14 bases between the two germline ends. CDR1 is LGHNA, CDR2 YNFKEQ, per germline. The length of the CDR3 is 17 residues. The DNA of the CDR3 is TGTGCCAGCAGCGCCCAAAAGGCCGTCTCTGGGGCCAACGTCCTGACTTTC. Residues: CASSAQKAVSGANVLTF.

The J gene is TRBJ1-3, the V gene TRBV7-9, with 9 bases fitting TRBD1. Germline V gives CDR1 SEHNR, CDR2 FQNEAQ (reference sequence). J was trimmed by 6 bases and V by 4 bases; bases with no gene match: 4. This CDR3 is 14 amino acids long. The DNA of the CDR3 is TGTGCCAGCAGCTACAGGGGGCGAGAAAACACCATATATTTT. It specifies CASSYRGRENTIYF.

In its sample, this clonotype was seen many times. The J gene is TRBJ1-1, the V gene TRBV7-9; 8 bases line up with TRBD1. This CDR3 contains 14 residues. The V segment lost 5 bases and the J segment 5 bases; nucleotides outside the gene matches: 7. The germline V gene has CDR1 SEHNR and CDR2 FQNEAQ (reference sequence). The CDR3: CASSPQGAGTEAFF. The CDR3, as DNA: TGTGCCAGCAGCCCCCAGGGGGCGGGTACTGAAGCTTTCTTT. The whole variable domain, remainder taken from reference TRBV7-9 and TRBJ1-1, is DTGVSQNPRHKITKRGQNVTFRCDPISEHNRLYWYRQTLGQGPEFLTYFQNEAQLEKSRLLSDRFSAERPKGSFSTLEIQRTEQGDSAMYLCASSPQGAGTEAFFGQGTRLTVV.

The V gene is TRBV15, the J gene TRBJ2-7, with TRBD2 matching 8 bases. V shed 8 bases and J 7 bases; nucleotides not matched to a gene: 13. The CDR3 length is 14 residues. Germline CDR1 and CDR2: LNHNV and YYDKDF (reference sequence). CDR3 residues: CATSSGGLGGEQYF. In DNA, the CDR3 is TGTGCCACCTCGAGCGGGGGACTTGGAGGGGAGCAGTACTTC.

This CDR3 is CASSFTGTGTDTQYF. Written as DNA, the CDR3 is TGTGCCAGCAGCTTCACCGGGACTGGCACAGATACGCAGTATTTT. This chain joins TRBV11-2 and TRBJ2-3, with D tentatively TRBD2 (6 bases). The CDR3 contains 15 residues. Deletions cut 3 bases from V and 1 base from J, with 11 bases between. Germline V gene data show CDR1 as SGHAT and CDR2 as FQNNGV.

This clonotype was found once. DNA for the CDR3: TGTGCCACCAGAGACCCTACAGGGGAGCAGCCCCAGCATTTT. It is translated as CATRDPTGEQPQHF. The genes are TRBV24-1 and TRBJ1-5; 7 bases fit TRBD1. With V trimmed by 7 bases and J by 7 bases, 9 bases remained unmatched. Per germline, CDR1 KGHDR and CDR2 SFDVKD. The CDR3 loop spans 14 amino acids.

The sample holds many counts of this clonotype. This chain uses TRBV20-1 with TRBJ1-1; TRBD1 aligns across 9 bases. Germline CDR1 is DFQATT and CDR2 is SNEGSKA (reference sequence). CDR3 size: 16 residues. V was clipped by 0 bases and J by 5 bases; unmatched bases: 10. The CDR3 sequence is CSAREKGQGGGTEAFF. CDR3 sequence (DNA): TGCAGTGCTAGAGAAAAGGGACAGGGCGGTGGGACTGAAGCTTTCTTT.

The CDR3 region has the DNA TGTGCCAGCTCACCTTCTAGCGGGAGAGTATCCTACAATGAGCAGTTCTTC. It encodes CASSPSSGRVSYNEQFF. The chain couples TRBV18 to TRBJ2-1; 10 bases align to TRBD2. J was trimmed by 1 base and V by 3 bases; bases with no gene match: 6. The CDR3 runs to 17 residues. Germline V gene lookup returns CDR1 KGHSH and CDR2 LQKENI.

Notes on this clonotype: A read error may be the cause here, since a much bigger clone is one base away. The V call is TRBV20-1, the J call TRBJ2-7; D might be TRBD1 (5 bases). The CDR3 is 14 residues long. The V end lost 5 bases, the J end lost 6 bases, and 20 bases lay between the germline ends. The germline gives CDR1 DFQATT, CDR2 SNEGSKA (reference sequence). The CDR3, as DNA: TGCAGTGCTTTACGTGCCGGTTTAAGGGGCGAGCAGTACTTC. Translation gives CSALRAGLRGEQYF.

Details on this clonotype: This CDR3 is missing its conserved last phenylalanine or tryptophan, likely due to a read error. The rearrangement joins TRBV11-3 to TRBJ1-6; 9 bases are shared with TRBD1. CDR3 size: 16 residues. Germline loops: CDR1 SGHNT, CDR2 YENEEA. The CDR3 DNA reads TGTACCAGCAGCTCCCGGACAGGGGCCCCCAATTCACCCCTCCACGTT. This sequence encodes CTSSSRTGAPNSPLHV.

This clonotype was seen repeatedly, ten times or more. The chain couples TRBV11-2 to TRBJ2-1, with 7 nucleotides matching TRBD2. The CDR3 is made up of 14 amino acids. The germline gives CDR1 SGHAT, CDR2 FQNNGV. After removal of 6 bases from V and 2 bases from J, the junction contained 4 bases not matched to a gene. This CDR3 is CASRRTSAYNEQFF. The CDR3 DNA is TGTGCCAGCAGACGAACTAGCGCCTACAATGAGCAGTTCTTC.

The rearrangement joins TRBV28 to TRBJ2-7; D might be TRBD2 (5 bases). Between the trimmed V and J ends, which lost 6 bases and 5 bases, there was a span of 17 bases. There are 14 residues in the CDR3. The V gene's germline CDR1 is MDHEN and CDR2 SYDVKM. CDR3 region: CASSPRRGLNEQYF. The DNA for the CDR3 is TGTGCCAGCAGCCCCCGAAGAGGGTTGAACGAGCAGTACTTC.

Notes on this clonotype: A much larger clone is a single base away; this may be a read error. Because it lacks the conserved phenylalanine or tryptophan at the end, this CDR3 is likely a read error. The CDR3 here is CASRSTGITEAFS. In DNA, the CDR3 is TGTGCCAGCAGATCGACAGGGATCACTGAAGCTTTCTCT. The V gene is TRBV12-3 or TRBV12-4, the J gene TRBJ1-1; 7 nucleotides line up with TRBD1. V lost 6 bases, J lost 4 bases, and 5 bases stayed unmatched. This CDR3 is built from 13 residues.

This clonotype was observed a few times. The CDR3 sequence is CASSDARVGTEAFF. In DNA form, the CDR3 reads TGTGCCAGCAGCGACGCACGGGTGGGGACTGAAGCTTTCTTT. J is TRBJ1-1 and V is TRBV9; no firm D call. The germline V and J ends were trimmed by 3 bases and 5 bases, with 14 bases remaining between them. Germline CDR1 SGDLS, CDR2 YYNGEE. There are 14 residues in the CDR3.

The CDR3 DNA follows: TGTGCCAGCAGTTTCCCCAGCGGAGGTAATGGGGAGCAGTACTTC. Its protein product is CASSFPSGGNGEQYF. The chain employs TRBV6-5 and TRBJ2-7, with D perhaps matching TRBD2 (5 bases). Deletions cut 4 bases from V and 7 bases from J, with 20 bases between. Germline-derived CDR1 and CDR2 are MNHEY and SVGAGI. The CDR3 sequence is 15 residues long.

This clonotype was observed many times. V usage is TRBV5-1 and J usage is TRBJ2-3; 9 positions agree with TRBD1. Germline CDR1 reads SGHRS; CDR2 reads YFSETQ. Trimming cost V 5 bases and J 4 bases; bases outside gene matches: 5. CDR3 length: 14 amino acids. CDR3 nucleotide sequence: TGCGCCAGCAGAGGAACAGGGGGCTCAGATACGCAGTATTTT. It encodes CASRGTGGSDTQYF.

The chain combines TRBV20-1 with TRBJ1-1; D is unclear. Trimming took 2 bases from V and 5 from J, leaving 9 bases between them. The CDR3 sequence is 12 residues long. Germline V gene lookup returns CDR1 DFQATT and CDR2 SNEGSKA (reference sequence). CDR3 residues: CSARSFGTEAFF. For the CDR3, the DNA is TGCAGTGCTAGAAGCTTTGGAACTGAAGCTTTCTTT.

In its sample, this clonotype was seen a few times. In DNA form, the CDR3 reads TGCAGCGTTGATCGGGGGAGGGCCAATGAGCAGTTCTTC. Amino acids: CSVDRGRANEQFF. The chain has TRBV29-1 and TRBJ2-1; 7 bases align to TRBD2. V was clipped by 3 bases and J by 6 bases; unmatched bases: 5. Germline CDR1 SQVTM, CDR2 ANQGSEA. This CDR3 spans 13 amino acids.

The rearrangement joins TRBV4-2 to TRBJ2-3; tentatively, D is TRBD1 (5 bases). V was clipped by 0 bases and J by 3 bases, with 10 bases between them. Germline assignment: CDR1 LGHNA and CDR2 YNFKEQ. The CDR3 runs to 15 residues. CDR3 coding DNA: TGTGCCAGCAGCCAAGATGGGAAGGGGACAGATACGCAGTATTTT. Its protein product is CASSQDGKGTDTQYF.